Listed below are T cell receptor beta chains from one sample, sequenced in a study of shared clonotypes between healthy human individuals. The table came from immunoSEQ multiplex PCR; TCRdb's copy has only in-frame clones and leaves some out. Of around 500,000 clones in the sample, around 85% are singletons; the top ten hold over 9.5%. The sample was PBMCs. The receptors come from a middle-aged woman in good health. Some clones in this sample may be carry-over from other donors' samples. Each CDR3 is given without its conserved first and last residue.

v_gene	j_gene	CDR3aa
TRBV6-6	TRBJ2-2	ASSTTGTGGAGELF
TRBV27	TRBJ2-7	ASSLRGVRGQGVPYEQY
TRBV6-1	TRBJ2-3	ASSELIPGGLGTDTQY
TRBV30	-	AWSLGGYEQY
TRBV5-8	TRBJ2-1	ASSLGDSSYNEQF
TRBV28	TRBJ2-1	ASRLTANPYNEQF
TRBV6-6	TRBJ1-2	ASSFIAGTGYNGYT
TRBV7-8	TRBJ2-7	ASSPVGQY
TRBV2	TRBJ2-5	ASSGQGGPQETQY
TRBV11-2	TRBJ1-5	ASSLQGDQPQH
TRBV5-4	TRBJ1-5	ASSPRPGGNQPQH
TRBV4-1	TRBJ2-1	ASSLLLADYNEQF
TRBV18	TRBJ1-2	ASSPNRDSSSYGYT
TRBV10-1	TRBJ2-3	ASSLLARTDTQY
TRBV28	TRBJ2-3	ASSLMGQGANTQY
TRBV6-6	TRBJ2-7	ASSRTGISYEQY
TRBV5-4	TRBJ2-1	ASSLGLAPEEQF
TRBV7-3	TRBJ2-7	ASSPELRDPAYEQY
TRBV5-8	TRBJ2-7	ASIRQGSGGEQY
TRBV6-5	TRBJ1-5	ASSRGSNQPQH
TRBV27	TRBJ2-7	ASSHHRTSGLFEQY
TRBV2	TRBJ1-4	ASRQGALLEKLF
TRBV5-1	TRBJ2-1	ASSRQENYNEQF
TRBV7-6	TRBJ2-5	ASSLARTSGSAQETQY
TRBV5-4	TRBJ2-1	ASSSRTSSDEQF
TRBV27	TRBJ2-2	ASSNRLADDRELF
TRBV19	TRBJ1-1	ASSIRGSVNTEAF
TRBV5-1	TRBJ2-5	ASSLGTAKETQY
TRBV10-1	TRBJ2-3	ASSERRGGTDTQY
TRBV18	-	ASSPNGGRTYEQY
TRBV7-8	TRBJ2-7	ASSLVRKGEQY
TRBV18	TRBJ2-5	ASSLMGSQETQY
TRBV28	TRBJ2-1	ASSAGVYNEQF
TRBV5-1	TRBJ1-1	ASSLTGTGTNTEAF
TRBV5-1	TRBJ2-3	ASSSMRSVDTDTQY
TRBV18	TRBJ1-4	ASSPYEGQGGKLF
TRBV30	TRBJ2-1	AWSLGSLAASLNEQF
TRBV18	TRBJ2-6	ASSPGTGNAAGANVLT
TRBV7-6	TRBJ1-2	ASSLGENNYGYT
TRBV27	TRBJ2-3	ASSLSGTDTQY